The count of the clone carrying this T cell receptor (beta chain) is one. Its antigen is unknown. Measured with immunoSEQ multiplex PCR; TCRdb has only the in-frame clones, and not every one. The sample consists of around 82,000 clones, roughly 84% of them appearing once. Collection occurred without any documented infections or immune events in donors. The CDR3 runs to 13 residues. After removal of 5 bases from V and 14 bases from J, the junction contained 12 bases not matched to a gene. Germline V gene sequence: CDR1 MNHEY, CDR2 SVGAGI. This sample is part of a study of identifying expanded T cells in peripheral blood. Broader study findings: Clone count variance between roughly 2-week samples rose with total template count. About 1.2 clones differed between technical replicates, versus approximately 16 and 19 over time.

The chain employs TRBV6-5 and TRBJ2-1, with 7 positions matching TRBD1. Sequenced: blood. This TCR was sampled from a person aged 18 to 70 in good health. Here the CDR3 DNA reads TGTGCCAGCAGTGCCGGGACAGAACGAAAAAAGTTCTTC. As protein: CASSAGTERKKFF.